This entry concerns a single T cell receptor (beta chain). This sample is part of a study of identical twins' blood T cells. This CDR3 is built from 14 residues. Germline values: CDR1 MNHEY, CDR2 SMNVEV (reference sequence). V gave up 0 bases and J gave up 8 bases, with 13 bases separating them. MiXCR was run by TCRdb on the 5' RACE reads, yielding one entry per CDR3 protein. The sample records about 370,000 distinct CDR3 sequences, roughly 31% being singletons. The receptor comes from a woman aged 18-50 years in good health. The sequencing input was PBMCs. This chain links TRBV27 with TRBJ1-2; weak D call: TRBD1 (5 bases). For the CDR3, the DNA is TGTGCCAGCAGTTTATCGAGCCAGGGCGTAGGCTACACCTTC. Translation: CASSLSSQGVGYTF.